Following are 11 T cell receptor beta chains from one sample sequenced in a study of CD8 T cells in ankylosing spondylitis. General study findings and limits: Made up of about eight highly homologous variants, a TCR beta motif appeared characteristic of ankylosing spondylitis blood.

MiXCR, run by TCRdb on the 5' RACE reads, gives a single entry per CDR3 protein. There are 750,000 to 850,000 distinct CDR3 sequences in the sample; about 12% occur only once, and 0.45% to 0.6% lies in the top ten. The antigens for these receptors are not known. Sequencing was performed on blood, either unsorted or a sorted T cell fraction (not recorded which). These receptors were collected from a male donor with ankylosing spondylitis.

The rearrangement uses TRBV2 and TRBJ2-1, with 10 bases fitting TRBD1. CDR3 length: 16 amino acids. V trimming: 8 bases; J trimming: 10 bases; junction bases outside the gene matches: 17. CDR1 is SNHLY, CDR2 FYNNEI, per germline. CDR3 loop: CASSVGRTGGFEEQFF. The CDR3 nucleotides read TGTGCCAGCTCCGTAGGTAGGACAGGGGGTTTCGAGGAGCAGTTCTTC. Supplemented by reference TRBV2 and TRBJ2-1, the full variable domain reads EPEVTQTPSHQVTQMGQEVILRCVPISNHLYFYWYRQILGQKVEFLVSFYNNEISEKSEIFDDQFSVERPDGSNFTLKIRSTKLEDSAMYFCASSVGRTGGFEEQFFGPGTRLTVL.

The V gene is TRBV6-5, the J gene TRBJ2-2; a possible D gene is TRBD2 (5 bases). The germline V gene encodes CDR1 MNHEY and CDR2 SVGAGI. The CDR3 consists of 14 residues. The V end was cut by 4 bases, the J end by 8 bases, with 14 bases between. This CDR3 is CASSFDYLLGELFF. The CDR3, as DNA: TGTGCCAGCAGTTTCGACTACCTCCTGGGGGAGCTGTTTTTT.

The chain employs TRBV5-5 and TRBJ2-1; weak D call: TRBD2 (6 bases). Trimming took off 2 bases at V and 4 bases at J, with 13 bases between the two ends. The CDR3 is 15 residues long. Germline V gene lookup returns CDR1 SGHKS and CDR2 YYEKEE (reference sequence). The DNA for the CDR3 is TGTGCCAGCAGCTTAAATCCGCGGGGTTACAATGAGCAGTTCTTC. Its protein product is CASSLNPRGYNEQFF.

This clonotype has a single count. A read error may explain this, as a much larger clone is one base away. The CDR3 region is CSVRPGLGHTEAFF. Written as DNA, the CDR3 is TGCAGCGTTCGACCGGGACTGGGGCACACTGAAGCTTTCTTT. The chain recombines TRBV29-1 with TRBJ1-1, with D perhaps TRBD1 (5 bases). Germline lookup yields CDR1 SQVTM and CDR2 ANQGSEA. The CDR3 loop spans 14 amino acids. Trimming cost V 5 bases and J 3 bases, with 16 bases left between them.

This clonotype was counted at least ten times. The CDR3 is CSVVSGGAVDEQFF. In DNA form, the CDR3 reads TGCAGCGTGGTTTCTGGGGGCGCGGTGGATGAGCAGTTCTTC. The chain links TRBV29-1 to TRBJ2-1, with a possible D match to TRBD1 (6 bases). The CDR3 covers 14 residues. V lost 6 bases, J lost 8 bases, and 20 bases lay in between. From germline, CDR1 is SQVTM and CDR2 ANQGSEA.

There are a few counts of this clonotype. This chain uses TRBV6-1 with TRBJ2-5; 8 bases are shared with TRBD2. The CDR3 extends over 14 amino acids. CDR1 is MNHNS, CDR2 SASEGT, per germline. V shed 7 bases, J shed 5 bases, and the junction held 9 bases outside the gene matches. The CDR3 spells CASKTGGPRETQYF. The DNA for the CDR3 is TGTGCCAGCAAAACGGGAGGGCCGAGGGAGACCCAGTACTTC.

The sample holds a few counts of this clonotype. This chain joins TRBV20-1 and TRBJ2-1, with 11 bases aligning to TRBD2. CDR1 and CDR2 (germline): DFQATT, SNEGSKA (reference sequence). V lost 3 bases and J lost 3; bases outside the gene matches: 4. This CDR3 region has 15 residues. The CDR3 nucleotides read TGCAGTGCTAGTATACTAGCGGGAGACTACAATGAGCAGTTCTTC. Protein: CSASILAGDYNEQFF.

This chain joins TRBV7-2 and TRBJ2-3; D not resolved. The germline V gene has CDR1 SGHTA and CDR2 FQGNSA. The V and J ends lost 1 base and 9 bases respectively, with 11 bases between them. CDR3 size: 13 residues. The CDR3 DNA is TGTGCCAGCAGCTTAGGACGTCTAGTGACGCAGTATTTT. Protein: CASSLGRLVTQYF.

This clonotype showed up just a few times. The chain links TRBV7-6 to TRBJ2-3; 13 bases map to TRBD2. The CDR3 length is 16 residues. The ends lost 5 bases at V and 5 bases at J; junction bases unmatched: 7. Germline V CDR1 and CDR2: SGHVS, FNYEAQ. The DNA of the CDR3 is TGTGCCAGCAGCAACTCGGGACTAGCGGGAATAGATACGCAGTATTTT. Translation: CASSNSGLAGIDTQYF.

This clonotype was observed many times. The chain carries TRBV20-1 and TRBJ2-3; possibly TRBD1 for D (5 bases). Germline CDR1 is DFQATT and CDR2 is SNEGSKA (reference sequence). This CDR3 has 17 residues. V was cut by 0 bases and J by 5 bases, with 21 bases left in between. CDR3 in amino acids: CSARDKIRKKGKDTQYF. CDR3 DNA sequence: TGCAGTGCTAGAGATAAAATCAGGAAGAAGGGGAAAGATACGCAGTATTTT.

This clonotype turned up a few times. The rearrangement links TRBV6-2 or TRBV6-3 to TRBJ1-5; 7 bases align to TRBD1. The CDR3 is 13 amino acids. V was clipped by 9 bases and J by 7 bases; unmatched bases: 9. The germline gives CDR1 MNHEY, CDR2 SVGEGT. CDR3 protein: CASGTVGGQPQHF. The CDR3 DNA reads TGTGCCAGTGGGACAGTAGGCGGGCAGCCCCAGCATTTT.